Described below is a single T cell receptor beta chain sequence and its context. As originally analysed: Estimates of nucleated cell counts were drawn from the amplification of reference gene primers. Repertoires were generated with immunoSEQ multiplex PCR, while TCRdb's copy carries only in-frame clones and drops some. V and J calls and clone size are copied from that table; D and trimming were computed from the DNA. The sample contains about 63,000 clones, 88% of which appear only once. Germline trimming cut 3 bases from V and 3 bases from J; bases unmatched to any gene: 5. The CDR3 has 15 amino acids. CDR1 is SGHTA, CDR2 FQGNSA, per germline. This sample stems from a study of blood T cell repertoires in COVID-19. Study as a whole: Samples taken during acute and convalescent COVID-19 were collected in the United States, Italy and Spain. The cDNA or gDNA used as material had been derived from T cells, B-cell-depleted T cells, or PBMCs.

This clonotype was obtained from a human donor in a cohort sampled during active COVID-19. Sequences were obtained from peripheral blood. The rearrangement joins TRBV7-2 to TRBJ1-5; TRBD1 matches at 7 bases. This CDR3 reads CASSFRGSINQPQHF. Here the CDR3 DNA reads TGTGCCAGCAGCTTCAGGGGGTCGATCAATCAGCCCCAGCATTTT.